These 5 T cell receptor beta chains came from one sample sequenced in a study of blood T cell repertoires in COVID-19. This table comes from immunoSEQ multiplex PCR, and its TCRdb copy is limited to in-frame clones, with some not included. The sample comprises about 110,000 clones, roughly 80% of which are singletons, and about 18% rests with the top ten. Sequencing was carried out using peripheral blood. These receptors originate from a woman aged 60-75 years with acute or convalescent COVID-19.

The chain links TRBV5-1 to TRBJ2-6, with D possibly matching TRBD2 (6 bases). V lost 6 bases and J 1 base, leaving 23 bases between the germline ends. Germline V lookup: CDR1 SGHRS, CDR2 YFSETQ. The CDR3 has 19 residues. CDR3 sequence: CASNLPPGGHLSGANVLTF. The CDR3 DNA follows: TGCGCCAGCAACCTACCCCCCGGGGGTCACCTATCTGGGGCCAACGTCCTGACTTTC. The variable domain in full, completed from reference TRBV5-1 and TRBJ2-6, reads KAGVTQTPRYLIKTRGQQVTLSCSPISGHRSVSWYQQTPGQGLQFLFEYFSETQRNKGNFPGRFSGRQFSNSRSEMNVSTLELGDSALYLCASNLPPGGHLSGANVLTFGAGSRLTVL.

This sequence joins TRBV10-3 and TRBJ2-6; 7 bases agree with TRBD1. The CDR3 is made up of 16 amino acids. Germline V gene data show CDR1 as ENHRY and CDR2 as SYGVKD. J lost 0 bases, V lost 11 bases, and 10 bases had no gene match. The CDR3 reads CAAGTATSSGANVLTF. The CDR3 DNA reads TGTGCCGCCGGGACAGCCACTAGCTCTGGGGCCAACGTCCTGACTTTC.

The chain has TRBV2 and TRBJ1-2; 10 bases are a match to TRBD1. The CDR3 has 13 residues. In germline, CDR1 is SNHLY, CDR2 FYNNEI. J was trimmed by 8 bases and V by 8 bases; bases with no gene match: 8. CDR3 residues: CASSPTGGTGYTF. The CDR3 coding sequence is TGTGCCAGCTCCCCGACAGGGGGCACGGGCTACACCTTC.

V usage is TRBV28 and J usage is TRBJ2-1; no clear D. The CDR3 covers 14 residues. Germline lookup yields CDR1 MDHEN and CDR2 SYDVKM. Trimming cost V 6 bases and J 5 bases, with 14 bases left between them. The CDR3 loop reads CASRTSRSNNEQFF. CDR3 nucleotides: TGTGCCAGCAGAACCTCTCGGAGCAACAATGAGCAGTTCTTC. Variable domain in full (rest from reference TRBV28 and TRBJ2-1): DVKVTQSSRYLVKRTGEKVFLECVQDMDHENMFWYRQDPGLGLRLIYFSYDVKMKEKGDIPEGYSVSREKKERFSLILESASTNQTSMYLCASRTSRSNNEQFFGPGTRLTVL.

This clone occurred once. The chain employs TRBV28 and TRBJ1-6, with 10 nucleotides matching TRBD1. Germline CDR1 is MDHEN and CDR2 is SYDVKM. This CDR3 comprises 14 residues. V dropped 8 bases and J dropped 7; count of bases not matched to a gene: 5. The CDR3 nucleotides read TGTGCCAGCTTAGGGGACAGGGGCAATTCACCCCTCCACTTT. Amino acid sequence: CASLGDRGNSPLHF. Full variable domain (missing parts from reference TRBV28 and TRBJ1-6): DVKVTQSSRYLVKRTGEKVFLECVQDMDHENMFWYRQDPGLGLRLIYFSYDVKMKEKGDIPEGYSVSREKKERFSLILESASTNQTSMYLCASLGDRGNSPLHFGNGTRLTVT.